This T cell receptor beta chain is from a study of blood T cells in healthy people across ages. With V trimmed by 0 bases and J by 3 bases, 3 bases remained unmatched. This CDR3 is built from 15 residues. Germline CDR1 reads DFQATT; CDR2 reads SNEGSKA (reference sequence). With a J-beta primer mix and a sample-barcoded 5' primer, a second PCR ran roughly 6 to 12 cycles. TCRdb redid the calling of the 5' RACE reads with MiXCR, one entry per CDR3 protein. The top ten clones hold 5.5% to 8% of a sample with over 1,200,000 distinct CDR3 sequences, approximately 63% of them seen once. The sample holds a few counts of this clonotype. Its antigen remains unknown. Whole-study results and caveats: In older individuals, TCR beta diversity per million T cells was lower, falling roughly linearly with age. Naive CD4+ cell counts and diversity both ran higher in long-lived than in aged donors.

The clonotype originates from a man aged 18-30 years in good health. Material for sequencing was blood. J is TRBJ2-4 and V is TRBV20-1; 9 bases match TRBD2. The CDR3 protein is CSARESGGNKNIQYF. In DNA, the CDR3 is TGCAGTGCTAGAGAAAGCGGGGGGAACAAAAACATTCAGTACTTC.